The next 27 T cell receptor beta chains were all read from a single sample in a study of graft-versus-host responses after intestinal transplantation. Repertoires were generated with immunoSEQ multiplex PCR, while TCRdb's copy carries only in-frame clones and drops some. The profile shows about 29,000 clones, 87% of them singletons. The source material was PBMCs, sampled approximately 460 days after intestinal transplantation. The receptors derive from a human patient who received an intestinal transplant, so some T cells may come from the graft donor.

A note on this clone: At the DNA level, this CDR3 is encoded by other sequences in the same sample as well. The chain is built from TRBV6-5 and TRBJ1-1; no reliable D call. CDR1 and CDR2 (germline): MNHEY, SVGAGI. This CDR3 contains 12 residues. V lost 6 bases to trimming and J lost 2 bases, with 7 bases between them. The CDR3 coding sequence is TGTGCCAGCAGCTACAGTAACACTGAAGCTTTCTTT. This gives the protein CASSYSNTEAFF.

The CDR3 coding sequence is TGTGCCTGGAGTTCTCTCTCTGGAAACACCATATATTTT. Its translation is CAWSSLSGNTIYF. The chain employs TRBV30 and TRBJ1-3; the D is unclear. The CDR3 length is 13 residues. V lost 2 bases, J lost 0 bases, and 5 bases lay in between. CDR1 GTSNPN and CDR2 SVGIG come from the germline V gene (reference sequence).

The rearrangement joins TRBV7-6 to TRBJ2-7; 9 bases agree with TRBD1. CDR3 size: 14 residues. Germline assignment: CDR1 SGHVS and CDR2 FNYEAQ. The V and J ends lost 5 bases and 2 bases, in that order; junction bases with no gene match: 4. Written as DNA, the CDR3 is TGTGCCAGCAGCCCGGGACAGGGCGCCTACGAGCAGTACTTC. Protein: CASSPGQGAYEQYF.

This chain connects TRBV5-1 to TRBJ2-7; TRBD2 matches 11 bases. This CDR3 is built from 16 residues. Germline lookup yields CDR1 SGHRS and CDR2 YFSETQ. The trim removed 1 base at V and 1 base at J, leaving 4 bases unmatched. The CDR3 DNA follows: TGCGCCAGCAGCTTGACCACTAGCGGGAGATCCTACGAGCAGTACTTC. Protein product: CASSLTTSGRSYEQYF.

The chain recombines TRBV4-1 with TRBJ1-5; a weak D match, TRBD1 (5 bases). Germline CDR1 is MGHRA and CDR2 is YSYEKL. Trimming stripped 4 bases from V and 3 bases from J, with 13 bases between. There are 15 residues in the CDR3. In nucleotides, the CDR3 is TGCGCCAGCAGCCCCCGACAGTCCTACAATCAGCCCCAGCATTTT. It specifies CASSPRQSYNQPQHF.

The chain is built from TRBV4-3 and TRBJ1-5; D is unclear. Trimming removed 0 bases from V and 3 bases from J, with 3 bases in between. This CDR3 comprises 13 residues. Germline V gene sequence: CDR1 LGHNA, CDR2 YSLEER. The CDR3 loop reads CASSQEANQPQHF. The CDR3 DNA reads TGCGCCAGCAGCCAAGAGGCCAATCAGCCCCAGCATTTT.

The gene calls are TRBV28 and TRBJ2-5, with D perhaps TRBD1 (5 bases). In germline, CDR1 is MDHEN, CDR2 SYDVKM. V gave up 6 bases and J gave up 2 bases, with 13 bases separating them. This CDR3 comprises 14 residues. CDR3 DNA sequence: TGTGCCAGCAGGCCACGGACACCTCAAGAGACCCAGTACTTC. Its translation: CASRPRTPQETQYF.

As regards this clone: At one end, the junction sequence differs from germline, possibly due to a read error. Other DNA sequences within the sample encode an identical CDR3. The CDR3 protein is CASSLRSGGLYGYTF. DNA for the CDR3: TGTGCTAGCAGCTTGAGGTCAGGGGGGCTCTATGGCTACACCTTC. V and J are TRBV5-6 and TRBJ1-2; TRBD1 aligns across 7 bases. This CDR3 is 15 amino acids long. Germline-derived CDR1 and CDR2 are SGHDT and YYEEEE.

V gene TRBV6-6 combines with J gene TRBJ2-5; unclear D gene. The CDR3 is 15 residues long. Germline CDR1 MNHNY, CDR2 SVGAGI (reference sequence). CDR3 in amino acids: CASLLRAGLGETQYF. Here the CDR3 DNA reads TGTGCTAGTCTCCTTAGAGCCGGGCTAGGAGAGACCCAGTACTTC.

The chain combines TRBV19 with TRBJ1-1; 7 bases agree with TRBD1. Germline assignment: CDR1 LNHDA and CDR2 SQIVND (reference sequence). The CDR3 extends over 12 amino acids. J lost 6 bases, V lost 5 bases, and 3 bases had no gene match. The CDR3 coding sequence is TGTGCCAGTAGTCCGACAGGGTCTGAAGCTTTCTTT. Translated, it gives CASSPTGSEAFF.

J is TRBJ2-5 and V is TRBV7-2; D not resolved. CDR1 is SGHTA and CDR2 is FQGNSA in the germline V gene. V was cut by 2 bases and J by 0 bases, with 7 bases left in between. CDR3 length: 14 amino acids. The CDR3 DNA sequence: TGTGCCAGCAGCTTAAATAACTACCAAGAGACCCAGTACTTC. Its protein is CASSLNNYQETQYF. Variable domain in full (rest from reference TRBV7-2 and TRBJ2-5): GAGVSQSPSNKVTEKGKDVELRCDPISGHTALYWYRQSLGQGLEFLIYFQGNSAPDKSGLPSDRFSAERTGGSVSTLTIQRTQQEDSAVYLCASSLNNYQETQYFGPGTRLLVL.

The CDR3 reads CASSPGEEYTEAFF. For the CDR3, the DNA is TGTGCCAGCAGTCCAGGGGAGGAGTACACTGAAGCTTTCTTT. The rearrangement links TRBV6-5 to TRBJ1-1, with TRBD1 as a possible D gene (6 bases). V was shortened by 5 bases and J by 3 bases, with 13 bases between the two germline ends. Germline CDR1 and CDR2: MNHEY and SVGAGI. The CDR3 extends over 14 amino acids.

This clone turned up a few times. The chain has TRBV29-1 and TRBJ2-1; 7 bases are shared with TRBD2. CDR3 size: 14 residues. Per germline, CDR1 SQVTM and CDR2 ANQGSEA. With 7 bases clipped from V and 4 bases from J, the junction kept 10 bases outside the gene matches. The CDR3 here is CSARGLPLYNEQFF. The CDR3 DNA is TGCAGCGCACGGGGACTACCGTTATACAATGAGCAGTTCTTC.

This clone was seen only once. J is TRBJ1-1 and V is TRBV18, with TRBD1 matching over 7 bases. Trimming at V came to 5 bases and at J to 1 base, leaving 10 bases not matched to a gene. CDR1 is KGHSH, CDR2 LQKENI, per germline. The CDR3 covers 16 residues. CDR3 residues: CASSSGWDRENTEAFF. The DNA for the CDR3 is TGTGCCAGCTCATCGGGTTGGGACAGAGAGAACACTGAAGCTTTCTTT. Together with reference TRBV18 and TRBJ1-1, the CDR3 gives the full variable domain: NAGVMQNPRHLVRRRGQEARLRCSPMKGHSHVYWYRQLPEEGLKFMVYLQKENIIDESGMPKERFSAEFPKEGPSILRIQQVVRGDSAAYFCASSSGWDRENTEAFFGQGTRLTVV.

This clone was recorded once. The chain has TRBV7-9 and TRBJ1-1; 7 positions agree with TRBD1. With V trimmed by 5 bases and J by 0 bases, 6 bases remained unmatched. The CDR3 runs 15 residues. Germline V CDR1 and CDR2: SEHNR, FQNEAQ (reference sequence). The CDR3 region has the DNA TGTGCCAGCAGCCCTACGACAGGGATGAACACTGAAGCTTTCTTT. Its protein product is CASSPTTGMNTEAFF.

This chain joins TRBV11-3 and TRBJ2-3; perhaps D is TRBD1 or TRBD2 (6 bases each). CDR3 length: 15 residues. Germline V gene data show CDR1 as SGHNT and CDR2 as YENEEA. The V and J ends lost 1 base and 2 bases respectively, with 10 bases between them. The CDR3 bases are TGTGCCAGCAGCTTAGTAGGGGGGTACACAGATACGCAGTATTTT. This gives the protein CASSLVGGYTDTQYF.

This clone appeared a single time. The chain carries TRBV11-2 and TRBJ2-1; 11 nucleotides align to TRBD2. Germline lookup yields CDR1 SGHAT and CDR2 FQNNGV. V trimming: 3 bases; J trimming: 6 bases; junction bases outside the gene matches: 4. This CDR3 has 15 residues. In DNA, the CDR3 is TGTGCCAGCAGCTTTACTAGCGGGGGAGGCAATGAGCAGTTCTTC. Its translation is CASSFTSGGGNEQFF.

CDR3 sequence reads: CASSSYDDDFNYGYTF. DNA for the CDR3: TGTGCCAGCAGTTCCTACGACGACGACTTTAACTATGGCTACACCTTC. This chain connects TRBV28 to TRBJ1-2, with D hard to call. This CDR3 is built from 16 residues. Germline loops: CDR1 MDHEN, CDR2 SYDVKM. Trimming pared 4 bases from V and 1 base from J, leaving 16 bases between.

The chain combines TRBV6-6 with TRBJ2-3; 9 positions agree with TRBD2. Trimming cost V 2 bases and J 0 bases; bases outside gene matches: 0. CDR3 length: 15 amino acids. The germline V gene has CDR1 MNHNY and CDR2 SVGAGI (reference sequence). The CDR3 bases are TGTGCCAGCAGTTACACTAGCGGGAGCACAGATACGCAGTATTTT. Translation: CASSYTSGSTDTQYF.

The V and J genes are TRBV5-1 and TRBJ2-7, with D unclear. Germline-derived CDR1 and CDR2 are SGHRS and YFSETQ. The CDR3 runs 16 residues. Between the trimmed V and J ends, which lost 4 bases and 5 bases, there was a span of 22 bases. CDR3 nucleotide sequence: TGCGCCAGCAGCCTACTTTCCTCTCAGGTTCCCAACGAGCAGTACTTC. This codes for CASSLLSSQVPNEQYF.

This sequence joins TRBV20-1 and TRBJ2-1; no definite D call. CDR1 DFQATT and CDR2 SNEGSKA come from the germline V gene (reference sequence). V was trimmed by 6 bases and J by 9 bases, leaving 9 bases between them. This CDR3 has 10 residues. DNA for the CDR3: TGCAGTGCCCCAATCCCTGAGCAGTTCTTC. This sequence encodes CSAPIPEQFF.

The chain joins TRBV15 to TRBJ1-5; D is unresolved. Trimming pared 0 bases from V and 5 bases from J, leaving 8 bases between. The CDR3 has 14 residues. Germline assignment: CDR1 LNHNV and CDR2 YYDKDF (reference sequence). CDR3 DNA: TGTGCCACCAGCAGAGATGGCGCAGATCAGCCCCAGCATTTT. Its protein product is CATSRDGADQPQHF.

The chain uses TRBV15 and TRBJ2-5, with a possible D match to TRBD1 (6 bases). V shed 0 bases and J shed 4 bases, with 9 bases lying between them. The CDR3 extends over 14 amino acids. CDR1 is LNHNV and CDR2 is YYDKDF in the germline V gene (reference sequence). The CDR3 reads CATSRDRGAETQYF. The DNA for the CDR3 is TGTGCCACCAGCAGAGACAGGGGTGCAGAGACCCAGTACTTC. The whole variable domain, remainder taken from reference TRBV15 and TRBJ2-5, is DAMVIQNPRYQVTQFGKPVTLSCSQTLNHNVMYWYQQKSSQAPKLLFHYYDKDFNNEADTPDNFQSRRPNTSFCFLDIRSPGLGDTAMYLCATSRDRGAETQYFGPGTRLLVL.

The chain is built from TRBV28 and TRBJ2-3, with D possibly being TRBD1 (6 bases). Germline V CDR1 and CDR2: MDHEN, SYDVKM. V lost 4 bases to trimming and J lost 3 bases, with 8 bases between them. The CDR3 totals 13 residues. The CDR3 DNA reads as TGTGCCAGCAGTTCAGGGGATACAGATACGCAGTATTTT. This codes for CASSSGDTDTQYF.

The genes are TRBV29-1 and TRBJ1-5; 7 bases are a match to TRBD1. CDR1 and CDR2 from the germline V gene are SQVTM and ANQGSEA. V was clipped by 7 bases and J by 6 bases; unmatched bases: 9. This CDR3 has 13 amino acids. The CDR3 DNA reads TGCAGCGCTGCCGACAGGGAAGGTCAGCCCCAGCATTTT. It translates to CSAADREGQPQHF.

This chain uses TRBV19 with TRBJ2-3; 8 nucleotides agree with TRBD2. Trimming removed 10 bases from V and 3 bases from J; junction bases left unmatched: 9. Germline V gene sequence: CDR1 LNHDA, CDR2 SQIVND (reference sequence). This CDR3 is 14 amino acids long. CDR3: CATTPGLETDTQYF. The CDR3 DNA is TGTGCCACTACACCGGGACTAGAAACAGATACGCAGTATTTT.

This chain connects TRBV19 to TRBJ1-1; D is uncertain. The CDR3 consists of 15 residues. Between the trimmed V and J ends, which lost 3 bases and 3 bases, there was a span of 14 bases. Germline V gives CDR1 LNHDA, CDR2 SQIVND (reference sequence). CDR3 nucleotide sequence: TGTGCCAGTAGTATGACCCGAGGAGTCTACACTGAAGCTTTCTTT. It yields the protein CASSMTRGVYTEAFF.